This T cell receptor beta chain was identified in a study of identical twins. This clonotype was counted many times. TCRdb processed the 5' RACE reads anew with MiXCR; each CDR3 protein has one entry. In the table there are about 240,000 distinct CDR3 sequences, about 10% of which are singletons. Specimen: memory T cells sorted from blood. This receptor was taken from a man aged 50 to 59 in good health.

In DNA form, the CDR3 reads TGTGCCATCAGTGGACAGCATCAAGAGACCCAGTACTTC. Its translation: CAISGQHQETQYF. The rearrangement joins TRBV10-3 to TRBJ2-5, with D perhaps matching TRBD1 (5 bases). The germline V gene has CDR1 ENHRY and CDR2 SYGVKD. V dropped 4 bases and J dropped 2 bases, with 8 bases sitting between them. The length of the CDR3 is 13 residues.